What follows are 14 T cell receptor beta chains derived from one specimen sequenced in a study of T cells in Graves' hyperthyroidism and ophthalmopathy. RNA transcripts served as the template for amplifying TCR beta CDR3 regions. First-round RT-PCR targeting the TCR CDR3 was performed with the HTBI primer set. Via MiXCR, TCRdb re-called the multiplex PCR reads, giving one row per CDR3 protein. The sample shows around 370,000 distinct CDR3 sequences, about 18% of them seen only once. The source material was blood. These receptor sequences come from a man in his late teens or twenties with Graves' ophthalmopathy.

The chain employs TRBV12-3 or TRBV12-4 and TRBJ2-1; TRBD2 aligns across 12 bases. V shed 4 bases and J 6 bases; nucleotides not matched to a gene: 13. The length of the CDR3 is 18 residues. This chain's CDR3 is CASSSPGLAGGQGNEQFF. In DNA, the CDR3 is TGTGCCAGCAGTTCCCCGGGGCTAGCGGGGGGGCAAGGCAATGAGCAGTTCTTC.

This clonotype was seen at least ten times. The CDR3 spells CATSGRGLHGSTDTQYF. The CDR3 DNA sequence: TGTGCCACCAGTGGGAGGGGCCTTCACGGAAGCACAGATACGCAGTATTTT. The gene calls are TRBV24-1 and TRBJ2-3; D is perhaps TRBD2 (6 bases). The V end was cut by 5 bases, the J end by 0 bases, with 17 bases between. CDR3 size: 17 residues. Germline CDR1 is KGHDR and CDR2 is SFDVKD.

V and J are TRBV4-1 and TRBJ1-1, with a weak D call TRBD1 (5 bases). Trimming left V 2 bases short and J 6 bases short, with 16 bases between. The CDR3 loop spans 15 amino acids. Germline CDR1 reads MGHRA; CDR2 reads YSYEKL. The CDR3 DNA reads TGCGCCAGCAGCCAAACGTACCGGGACGCCCCTGAAGCTTTCTTT. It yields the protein CASSQTYRDAPEAFF.

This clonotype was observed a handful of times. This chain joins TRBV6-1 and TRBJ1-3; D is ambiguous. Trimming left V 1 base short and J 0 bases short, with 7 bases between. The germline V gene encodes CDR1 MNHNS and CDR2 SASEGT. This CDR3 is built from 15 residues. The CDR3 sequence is CASSEGIYSGNTIYF. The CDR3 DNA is TGTGCCAGCAGTGAAGGGATCTACTCTGGAAACACCATATATTTT.

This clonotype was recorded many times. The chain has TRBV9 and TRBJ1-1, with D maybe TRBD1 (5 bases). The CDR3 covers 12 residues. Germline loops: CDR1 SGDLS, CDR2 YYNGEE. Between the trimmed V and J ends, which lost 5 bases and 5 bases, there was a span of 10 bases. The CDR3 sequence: CASSVGGTEAFF. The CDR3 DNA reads TGTGCCAGCAGTGTTGGGGGAACTGAAGCTTTCTTT. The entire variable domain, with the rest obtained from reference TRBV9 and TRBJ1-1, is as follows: DSGVTQTPKHLITATGQRVTLRCSPRSGDLSVYWYQQSLDQGLQFLIQYYNGEERAKGNILERFSAQQFPDLHSELNLSSLELGDSALYFCASSVGGTEAFFGQGTRLTVV.

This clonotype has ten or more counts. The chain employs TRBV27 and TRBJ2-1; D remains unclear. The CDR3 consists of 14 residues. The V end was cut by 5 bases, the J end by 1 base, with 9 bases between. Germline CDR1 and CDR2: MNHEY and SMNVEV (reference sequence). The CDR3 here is CASSPPPSYNEQFF. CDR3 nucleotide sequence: TGTGCCAGCAGTCCCCCGCCGTCCTACAATGAGCAGTTCTTC.

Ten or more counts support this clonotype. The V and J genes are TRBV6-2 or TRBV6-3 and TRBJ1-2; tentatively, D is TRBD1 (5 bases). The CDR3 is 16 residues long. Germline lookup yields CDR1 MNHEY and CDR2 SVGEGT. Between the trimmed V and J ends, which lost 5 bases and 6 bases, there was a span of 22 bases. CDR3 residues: CASSHRDGELGNGYTF. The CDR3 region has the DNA TGTGCCAGCAGTCACCGGGACGGCGAACTTGGGAATGGCTACACCTTC.

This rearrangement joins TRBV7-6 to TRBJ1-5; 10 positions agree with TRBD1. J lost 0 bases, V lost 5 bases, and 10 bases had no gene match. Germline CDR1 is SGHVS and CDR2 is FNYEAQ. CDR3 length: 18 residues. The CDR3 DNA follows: TGTGCCAGCAGCCCTGGACAGGGGGGCGGGTATAGCAATCAGCCCCAGCATTTT. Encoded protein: CASSPGQGGGYSNQPQHF.

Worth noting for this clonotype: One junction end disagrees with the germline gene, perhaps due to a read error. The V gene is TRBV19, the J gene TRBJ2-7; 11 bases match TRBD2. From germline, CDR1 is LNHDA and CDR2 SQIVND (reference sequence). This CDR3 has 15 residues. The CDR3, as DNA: TGTGCCAGTAGTTCGGGACTAGCGGCCTCCTACGAGCAGTGCTTC. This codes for CASSSGLAASYEQCF. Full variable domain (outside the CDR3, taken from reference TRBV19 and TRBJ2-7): DGGITQSPKYLFRKEGQNVTLSCEQNLNHDAMYWYRQDPGQGLRLIYYSQIVNDFQKGDIAEGYSVSREKKESFPLTVTSAQKNPTAFYLCASSSGLAASYEQCFGPGTRLTVT.

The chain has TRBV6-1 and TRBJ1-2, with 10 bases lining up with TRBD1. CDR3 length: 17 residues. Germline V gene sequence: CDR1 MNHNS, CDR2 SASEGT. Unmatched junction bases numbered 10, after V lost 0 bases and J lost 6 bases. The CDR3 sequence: CASSEALIKTGGHGYTF. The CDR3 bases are TGTGCCAGCAGTGAAGCGCTTATAAAGACAGGGGGCCATGGCTACACCTTC.

CDR3 nucleotide sequence: TGCAGTGCTAGCACACAGGGGGGGGCCCAAGAGACCCAGTACTTC. Encoded protein: CSASTQGGAQETQYF. The chain employs TRBV20-1 and TRBJ2-5; D is possibly TRBD1 (8 bases). Trimming took 3 bases from V and 1 from J, leaving 15 bases between them. This CDR3 is built from 15 residues. The germline V gene encodes CDR1 DFQATT and CDR2 SNEGSKA (reference sequence).

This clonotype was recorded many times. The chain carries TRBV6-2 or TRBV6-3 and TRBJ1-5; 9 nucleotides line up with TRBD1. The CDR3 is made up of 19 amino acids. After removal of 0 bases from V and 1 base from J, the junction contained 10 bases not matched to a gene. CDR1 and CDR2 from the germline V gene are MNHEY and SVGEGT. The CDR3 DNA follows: TGTGCCAGCAGTTACTCGCCCTACAGGGGGCGAGTGAGCAATCAGCCCCAGCATTTT. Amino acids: CASSYSPYRGRVSNQPQHF.

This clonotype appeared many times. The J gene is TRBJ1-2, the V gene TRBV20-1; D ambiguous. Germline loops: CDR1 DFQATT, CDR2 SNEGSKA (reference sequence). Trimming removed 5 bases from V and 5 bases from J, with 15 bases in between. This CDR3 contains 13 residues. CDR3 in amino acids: CSAHLGVGYGYTF. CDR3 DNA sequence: TGCAGTGCTCATCTCGGGGTCGGGTATGGCTACACCTTC.

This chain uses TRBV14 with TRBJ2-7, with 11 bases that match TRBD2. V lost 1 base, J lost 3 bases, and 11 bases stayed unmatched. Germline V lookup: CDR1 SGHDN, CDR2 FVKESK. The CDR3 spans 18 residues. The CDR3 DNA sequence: TGTGCCAGCAGCCAAGTAGCGGGGGGGCACGCAGCAGGCTACGAGCAGTACTTC. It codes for CASSQVAGGHAAGYEQYF.